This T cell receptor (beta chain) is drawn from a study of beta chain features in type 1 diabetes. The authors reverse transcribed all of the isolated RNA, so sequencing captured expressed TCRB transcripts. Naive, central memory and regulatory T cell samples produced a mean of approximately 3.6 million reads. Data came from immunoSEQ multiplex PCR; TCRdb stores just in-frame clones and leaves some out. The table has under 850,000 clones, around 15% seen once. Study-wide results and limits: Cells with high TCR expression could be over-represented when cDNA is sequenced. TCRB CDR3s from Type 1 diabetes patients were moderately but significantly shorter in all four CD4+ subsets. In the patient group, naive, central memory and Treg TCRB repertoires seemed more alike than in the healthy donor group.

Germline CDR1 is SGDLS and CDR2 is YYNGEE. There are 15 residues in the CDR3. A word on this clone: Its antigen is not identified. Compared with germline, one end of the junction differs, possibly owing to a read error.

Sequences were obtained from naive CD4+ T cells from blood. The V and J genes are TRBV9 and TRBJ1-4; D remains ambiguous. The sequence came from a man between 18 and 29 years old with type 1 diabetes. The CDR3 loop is CAGSVGDPTNEKLFF. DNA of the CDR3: TGTGCCGGCAGCGTAGGAGACCCAACTAATGAAAAACTGTTTTTT.